This passage covers 7 T cell receptor beta chains from one sample sequenced in a study of shared clonotypes between healthy human individuals. Some clones are missing from TCRdb's copy, which holds only in-frame ones; the method was immunoSEQ multiplex PCR. This sample has 2,500,000 or so clones; approximately 93% occur once, and the top ten carry about 0.39%. Source material: naive CD4+ T cells from PBMCs. Described subset: CD45RA+ positively selected. Receptor source: a man between 18 and 35 years old in good health. Some clones in this sample may be carry-over from other donors' samples.

This chain links TRBV4-1 with TRBJ2-2; the D gene is possibly TRBD1 (5 bases). Germline CDR1 reads MGHRA; CDR2 reads YSYEKL. There are 17 residues in the CDR3. Trimming took off 0 bases at V and 0 bases at J, with 11 bases between the two ends. Here the CDR3 reads CASSQETLGANTGELFF. The CDR3 nucleotides read TGCGCCAGCAGCCAAGAAACCCTAGGGGCGAACACCGGGGAGCTGTTTTTT.

The chain joins TRBV28 to TRBJ1-2, with a tentative D call TRBD1 (5 bases). Trimming left V 2 bases short and J 6 bases short, with 19 bases between. The CDR3 has 16 residues. CDR1 MDHEN and CDR2 SYDVKM come from the germline V gene. CDR3 DNA: TGTGCCAGCAGTTTACCCGGGACTGATTTACTCCATGGCTACACCTTC. Translating it yields CASSLPGTDLLHGYTF.

The J gene is TRBJ2-1, the V gene TRBV5-4, with D maybe TRBD2 (6 bases). The CDR3 totals 16 residues. Germline V lookup: CDR1 SGHNT, CDR2 YYREEE (reference sequence). V dropped 1 base and J dropped 0 bases, with 11 bases sitting between them. The CDR3 region is CASSLSSALSYNEQFF. CDR3 sequence (DNA): TGTGCCAGCAGCTTGTCTAGCGCACTCTCCTACAATGAGCAGTTCTTC.

The J gene is TRBJ2-3, the V gene TRBV11-1, with 13 bases matching TRBD2. The CDR3 is made up of 16 amino acids. Germline CDR1 is SGHAT and CDR2 is FQDESV (reference sequence). V was pared by 4 bases and J by 4 bases, with 5 bases of the junction left unmatched. The CDR3 sequence is CASSWTSGSPADTQYF. CDR3 DNA sequence: TGTGCCAGCAGCTGGACTAGCGGGAGTCCCGCAGATACGCAGTATTTT.

The V and J genes are TRBV11-2 and TRBJ2-3, with TRBD2 matching over 11 bases. The germline V gene encodes CDR1 SGHAT and CDR2 FQNNGV. CDR3 length equals 16 residues. Unmatched junction bases numbered 4, after V lost 5 bases and J lost 0 bases. CDR3 nucleotide sequence: TGTGCCAGCAGCCCCCTAGCGGGAGGCAGCACAGATACGCAGTATTTT. This codes for CASSPLAGGSTDTQYF.

This clone was seen a single time. This chain links TRBV2 with TRBJ2-3; TRBD1 might be the D (7 bases). The CDR3 length is 15 residues. Germline V lookup: CDR1 SNHLY, CDR2 FYNNEI. The germline V and J ends were trimmed by 5 bases and 0 bases, with 12 bases remaining between them. The CDR3 spells CASSLQGTSTDTQYF. Here the CDR3 DNA reads TGTGCCAGCAGTCTACAGGGGACTAGCACAGATACGCAGTATTTT.

The genes are TRBV7-7 and TRBJ2-5; D remains ambiguous. V gave up 3 bases and J gave up 2 bases, with 7 bases separating them. CDR3 size: 13 residues. CDR1 and CDR2 from the germline V gene are SSHAT and FNYEAQ (reference sequence). The CDR3 bases are TGTGCCAGCAGCTTCCAGCTACAAGAGACCCAGTACTTC. Its protein product is CASSFQLQETQYF.